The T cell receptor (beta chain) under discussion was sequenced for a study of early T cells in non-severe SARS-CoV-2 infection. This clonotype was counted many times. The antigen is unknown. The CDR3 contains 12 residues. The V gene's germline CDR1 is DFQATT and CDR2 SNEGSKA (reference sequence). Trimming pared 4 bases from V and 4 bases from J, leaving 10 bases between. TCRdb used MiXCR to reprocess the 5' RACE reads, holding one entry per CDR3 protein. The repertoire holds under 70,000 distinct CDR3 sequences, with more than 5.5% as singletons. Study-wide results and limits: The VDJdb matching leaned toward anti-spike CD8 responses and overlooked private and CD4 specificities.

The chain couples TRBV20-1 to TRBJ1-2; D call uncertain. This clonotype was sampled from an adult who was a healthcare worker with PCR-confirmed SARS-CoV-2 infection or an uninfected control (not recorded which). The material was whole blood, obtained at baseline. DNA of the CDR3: TGCAGTGCTATTCGTCAGACCTATGGCTACACCTTC. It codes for CSAIRQTYGYTF.